This entry lists 24 T cell receptor beta chains sequenced from one sample in a study of OX40 agonist ivuxolimab in advanced cancers. Sequencing used immunoSEQ multiplex PCR; TCRdb keeps in-frame clones, though not all of them. The table lists over 40,000 clones, roughly 87% of them singletons. This specimen was CD4+ or CD8+ T cells sorted from blood, taken in a trial of the OX40 agonist ivuxolimab. The receptors derive from an adult with an advanced solid tumor such as melanoma, head and neck, liver or kidney cancer.

The J gene is TRBJ2-3, the V gene TRBV19; 9 positions match TRBD1. Trimming took 6 bases from V and 0 from J; bases not matched to a gene: 4. Per germline, CDR1 LNHDA and CDR2 SQIVND (reference sequence). The CDR3 sequence is 15 residues long. CDR3 sequence (DNA): TGTGCCAGTAGAGACAGGGGGAAAAGCACAGATACGCAGTATTTT. This translates into CASRDRGKSTDTQYF.

The chain has TRBV18 and TRBJ1-5, with D unclear. The CDR3 has 14 amino acids. In germline, CDR1 is KGHSH, CDR2 LQKENI. V shed 1 base and J shed 4 bases, with 8 bases lying between them. The CDR3 region has the DNA TGTGCCAGCTCACCACTTGAGGGAAATCAGCCCCAGCATTTT. Its translation is CASSPLEGNQPQHF.

CDR3 coding DNA: TGCGCCAGCAGCCAAGGGGCCAGTCCTGATTACGAGCAGTACTTC. Its translation: CASSQGASPDYEQYF. The chain uses TRBV4-1 and TRBJ2-7, with unresolved D. Germline V gene data show CDR1 as MGHRA and CDR2 as YSYEKL. The CDR3 sequence is 15 residues long. Trimming removed 1 base from V and 4 bases from J, with 14 bases in between.

This clone occurred once. The rearrangement uses TRBV6-5 and TRBJ2-5; 7 bases are a match to TRBD2. Germline V gene data show CDR1 as MNHEY and CDR2 as SVGAGI. The length of the CDR3 is 15 residues. J was trimmed by 5 bases and V by 2 bases; bases with no gene match: 8. The CDR3 DNA follows: TGTGCCAGCAGTTACCTAACTAGCGTAGCCGAGACCCAGTACTTC. This sequence encodes CASSYLTSVAETQYF.

This clone was seen only a few times. The chain recombines TRBV4-1 with TRBJ2-1; no definite D call. CDR1 is MGHRA, CDR2 YSYEKL, per germline. CDR3 length equals 12 residues. The germline V and J ends were trimmed by 3 bases and 11 bases, with 11 bases remaining between them. The CDR3 sequence: CASSQPRMKQFF. The CDR3 bases are TGCGCCAGCAGCCAGCCGAGGATGAAGCAGTTCTTC.

The V gene is TRBV7-2, the J gene TRBJ1-1; possible D gene TRBD1, 6 bases. In germline, CDR1 is SGHTA, CDR2 FQGNSA. There are 14 residues in the CDR3. The V gene lost 6 bases and the J gene lost 4 bases, with 15 bases spanning the gap. CDR3: CASRSSGASTEAFF. The CDR3 bases are TGTGCCAGCAGATCCTCAGGGGCCTCCACTGAAGCTTTCTTT. The variable domain in full, completed from reference TRBV7-2 and TRBJ1-1, reads GAGVSQSPSNKVTEKGKDVELRCDPISGHTALYWYRQSLGQGLEFLIYFQGNSAPDKSGLPSDRFSAERTGGSVSTLTIQRTQQEDSAVYLCASRSSGASTEAFFGQGTRLTVV.

V gene TRBV7-3 combines with J gene TRBJ2-3; D not resolved. The germline V and J ends were trimmed by 2 bases and 6 bases, with 9 bases remaining between them. CDR1 SGHTA and CDR2 FQGTGA come from the germline V gene. The CDR3 length is 13 residues. The chain's CDR3 is CASSLLNTDTQYF. CDR3 DNA: TGTGCCAGCAGCTTATTGAATACCGATACGCAGTATTTT.

The chain uses TRBV7-9 and TRBJ1-6; D is unclear. This CDR3 spans 15 amino acids. From germline, CDR1 is SEHNR and CDR2 FQNEAQ (reference sequence). V was clipped by 2 bases and J by 7 bases, with 12 bases between them. The CDR3 bases are TGTGCCAGCAGCTTACGCGGGCTCGGGAATTCACCCCTCCACTTT. It codes for CASSLRGLGNSPLHF.

V is TRBV29-1 and J is TRBJ2-5; D is possibly TRBD1 (5 bases). The CDR3 runs to 14 residues. The germline gives CDR1 SQVTM, CDR2 ANQGSEA. V lost 1 base and J 2 bases, leaving 11 bases between the germline ends. The CDR3: CSVEVGAEQETQYF. The CDR3 DNA reads as TGCAGCGTTGAAGTTGGGGCAGAACAAGAGACCCAGTACTTC.

This chain joins TRBV7-2 and TRBJ2-3, with 7 bases that match TRBD1. From germline, CDR1 is SGHTA and CDR2 FQGNSA. The CDR3 is 13 residues long. With 4 bases clipped from V and 7 bases from J, the junction kept 5 bases outside the gene matches. CDR3 loop: CASSSRTGNTQYF. CDR3 nucleotides: TGTGCCAGCAGCTCAAGGACAGGAAATACGCAGTATTTT.

The J gene is TRBJ2-3, the V gene TRBV6-4; 10 bases fit TRBD2. The CDR3 loop spans 16 amino acids. Germline values: CDR1 MRHNA, CDR2 SNTAGT. The junction had 1 base not matched to a gene; V was cut back by 0 bases and J by 1 base. Here the CDR3 reads CASSDSGTSGTDTQYF. The CDR3 DNA follows: TGTGCCAGCAGTGACTCTGGGACTAGCGGCACAGATACGCAGTATTTT.

The chain links TRBV7-9 to TRBJ2-5; the match to TRBD2 covers 7 bases. CDR1 and CDR2 (germline): SEHNR, FQNEAQ (reference sequence). V lost 1 base to trimming and J lost 2 bases; unmatched junction nucleotides: 4. The CDR3 has 15 amino acids. CDR3 nucleotides: TGTGCCAGCAGCTTAGTTTTACTAGCGCAAGAGACCCAGTACTTC. This gives the protein CASSLVLLAQETQYF. Based on the CDR3 plus reference TRBV7-9 and TRBJ2-5, the full variable domain is DTGVSQNPRHKITKRGQNVTFRCDPISEHNRLYWYRQTLGQGPEFLTYFQNEAQLEKSRLLSDRFSAERPKGSFSTLEIQRTEQGDSAMYLCASSLVLLAQETQYFGPGTRLLVL.

This chain uses TRBV29-1 with TRBJ2-1; no reliable D call. The germline V gene has CDR1 SQVTM and CDR2 ANQGSEA. Trimming removed 6 bases from V and 3 bases from J, with 6 bases in between. The CDR3 runs to 11 residues. The CDR3 DNA follows: TGCAGCGTAAGGGACTACAATGAGCAGTTCTTC. Translated: CSVRDYNEQFF.

This sequence joins TRBV6-1 and TRBJ2-7; 7 nucleotides line up with TRBD1. This CDR3 spans 13 amino acids. The V gene's germline CDR1 is MNHNS and CDR2 SASEGT. V dropped 6 bases and J dropped 6; count of bases not matched to a gene: 8. The CDR3 reads CASSLTGNFEQYF. The CDR3 DNA is TGTGCCAGCAGCCTGACAGGGAACTTCGAGCAGTACTTC.

The rearrangement links TRBV6-1 to TRBJ1-4; D perhaps matches TRBD1 (6 bases). This CDR3 has 14 amino acids. The germline V gene encodes CDR1 MNHNS and CDR2 SASEGT. Deletions cut 5 bases from V and 5 bases from J, with 12 bases between. Written as DNA, the CDR3 is TGTGCCAGCAGTCTGACAGGCGTCAATGAAAAACTGTTTTTT. Translated: CASSLTGVNEKLFF.

This clone was counted once. Germline and junction disagree at one end, which may indicate a read error. V is TRBV18 and J is TRBJ2-7, with D tentatively TRBD1 (6 bases). There are 14 residues in the CDR3. Germline-derived CDR1 and CDR2 are KGHSH and LQKENI. The CDR3 nucleotides are TGTGCCAGCTCACCGGACAGTGTGGGGAATCGGGCTGTCTTC. Translation gives CASSPDSVGNRAVF.

CDR3 amino acids: CASSRSSGGTNEKLFF. CDR3 DNA: TGTGCCAGCAGCCGGTCGTCAGGGGGAACTAATGAAAAACTGTTTTTT. This chain links TRBV4-2 with TRBJ1-4; 7 bases align to TRBD1. The germline V gene has CDR1 LGHNA and CDR2 YNFKEQ. CDR3 size: 16 residues. V lost 4 bases and J lost 1; bases outside the gene matches: 6.

V and J are TRBV27 and TRBJ1-2, with no clear D. Germline values: CDR1 MNHEY, CDR2 SMNVEV (reference sequence). CDR3 size: 10 residues. The V gene lost 4 bases and the J gene lost 4 bases, with 1 base spanning the gap. The CDR3 DNA sequence: TGTGCCAGCAGTTCCTATGGCTACACCTTC. This translates into CASSSYGYTF.

This chain links TRBV30 with TRBJ2-3; TRBD1 matches at 7 bases. With V trimmed by 2 bases and J by 4 bases, 6 bases remained unmatched. The CDR3 sequence is 14 residues long. CDR1 GTSNPN and CDR2 SVGIG come from the germline V gene (reference sequence). The DNA of the CDR3 is TGTGCCTGGAGTCGAGGGGGCGAGGCAGATACGCAGTATTTT. This gives the protein CAWSRGGEADTQYF.

This sequence joins TRBV4-2 and TRBJ1-1; D remains unclear. The CDR3 runs to 11 residues. The V end was cut by 3 bases, the J end by 1 base, with 0 bases between. Germline CDR1 LGHNA, CDR2 YNFKEQ. The CDR3 here is CASSQNTEAFF. Written as DNA, the CDR3 is TGTGCCAGCAGCCAGAACACTGAAGCTTTCTTT.

This clone was seen a few times. V usage is TRBV15 and J usage is TRBJ2-7; D gene uncertain. Trimming took 0 bases from V and 5 from J, leaving 5 bases between them. The CDR3 runs 12 residues. From germline, CDR1 is LNHNV and CDR2 YYDKDF (reference sequence). CDR3: CATSRDGNEQYF. CDR3 coding DNA: TGTGCCACCAGCAGAGATGGTAACGAGCAGTACTTC.

The V call is TRBV5-6, the J call TRBJ1-5, with D perhaps matching TRBD1 (5 bases). CDR1 is SGHDT and CDR2 is YYEEEE in the germline V gene. CDR3 length: 16 residues. The V end lost 3 bases, the J end lost 0 bases, and 13 bases lay between the germline ends. The CDR3 loop reads CASSSGGHLSNQPQHF. CDR3 DNA: TGTGCCAGCAGCTCGGGGGGTCACCTTAGCAATCAGCCCCAGCATTTT.

The chain carries TRBV29-1 and TRBJ2-2; TRBD2 matches 11 bases. The CDR3 length is 14 residues. With V trimmed by 4 bases and J by 8 bases, 6 bases remained unmatched. Germline CDR1 and CDR2: SQVTM and ANQGSEA. CDR3 in DNA: TGCAGCGTTGGGGGGACTAGCGGAGGAGGGGAGCTGTTTTTT. It yields the protein CSVGGTSGGGELFF.

This rearrangement joins TRBV29-1 to TRBJ2-1, with TRBD2 identical over 12 bases. The trim removed 7 bases at V and 5 bases at J, leaving 15 bases unmatched. The CDR3 loop spans 17 amino acids. Germline V gene data show CDR1 as SQVTM and CDR2 as ANQGSEA. The DNA of the CDR3 is TGCAGCGCCGCACCCTGGACTAGCGGGAATATTAACAATGAGCAGTTCTTC. Protein product: CSAAPWTSGNINNEQFF.